The rows below give T cell receptor beta chains drawn from one sample of a study of T cell responses to AZD1222 COVID-19 vaccine. The table came from immunoSEQ multiplex PCR; TCRdb's copy has only in-frame clones and leaves some out. The data show around 120,000 clones, with about nine tenths seen just once and around 7.2% held by the top ten. Sample: peripheral blood, taken on day 0 of AZD1222 vaccination. These receptors all come from an adult in good health. Both conserved end residues are part of each CDR3. A D gene is named only where the DNA matches it firmly. Clone size is shown for a subset of rows, as once, few, many or a class of expanded clone.

>TRBV6-5|TRBD2|TRBJ2-7|NA
TGTGCCAGCAGTTCCCCTAGCGGGGGATCCTACGAGCAGTACTTC
CASSSPSGGSYEQYF
>TRBV9|TRBD1|TRBJ1-4|NA
TGTGCCAGCAGCGAGCTTGGGGACAGAAATGAAAAACTGTTTTTT
CASSELGDRNEKLFF
>TRBV3-1/TRBV3-2|NA|TRBJ2-3|NA
TGTGCCAGCAGCCAAGCCCCCGGACGTCGACTACCTTACACTAGCACAGATACGCAGTATTTT
CASSQAPGRRLPYTSTDTQYF
>TRBV12-3/TRBV12-4|TRBD1|TRBJ1-1|NA
TGTGCCAGCAGGCCGGGACAGGGGTCTCAAGCTTTCTTT
CASRPGQGSQAFF
>TRBV20-1|NA|TRBJ1-6|NA
TGCAGTGCTAGTGGTCCCGTGGGGAATTCACCCCTCCACTTT
CSASGPVGNSPLHF
>TRBV3-1/TRBV3-2|TRBD1|TRBJ1-6|few
TGTGCCAGCAGCCCAAGACAGGGATCACCCCTCCACTTT
CASSPRQGSPLHF
>TRBV5-1|TRBD1|TRBJ2-1|few
TGCGCCAGCAGCCTGACAGGGGGATACAATGAGCAGTTCTTC
CASSLTGGYNEQFF
>TRBV5-1|NA|TRBJ1-4|few
TGCGCCAGCAGCATTCAGGCCCTCACTAATGAAAAACTGTTTTTT
CASSIQALTNEKLFF
>TRBV12-3/TRBV12-4|TRBD1|TRBJ2-3|NA
TGTGCCACCAGGGGGCCAGTTCGGTCGCAGTATTTT
CATRGPVRSQYF
>TRBV9|NA|TRBJ2-3|NA
TGTGCCAGCAGCCCAAGCTCCTTGGCAGATACGCAGTATTTT
CASSPSSLADTQYF
>TRBV5-6|TRBD2|TRBJ2-5|NA
TGTGCCAGCCGATACCTTGGGGAGGGCCAAGAGACCCAGTACTTC
CASRYLGEGQETQYF
>TRBV24-1|NA|TRBJ2-3|NA
TGTGCCACCATGGAGAGACGACCTAGCACAGATACGCAGTATTTT
CATMERRPSTDTQYF
>TRBV5-4|NA|TRBJ2-2|NA
TGTGCCAGCACCCCGGACTCCCGACCCGGGGAGCTGTTTTTT
CASTPDSRPGELFF
>TRBV9|NA|TRBJ2-1|NA
TGTGCCAGCAGCGATACCGACGGGGTTTACAATGAGCAGTTCTTC
CASSDTDGVYNEQFF
>TRBV28|TRBD1|TRBJ1-6|NA
TGTGCCAGCAAATCCGGGACAGGGTATTCACCCCTCCACTTT
CASKSGTGYSPLHF
>TRBV11-2|NA|TRBJ1-6|few
TGTGCCAGCAGCTCCTACAGGGAAAGGGATTCACCCCTCCACTTT
CASSSYRERDSPLHF
>TRBV27|NA|TRBJ1-1|NA
TGTGCCAGCAGTTTAGAGGGGCGAATCGTAATGAACACTGAAGCTTTCTTT
CASSLEGRIVMNTEAFF
>TRBV7-9|TRBD2|TRBJ2-4|NA
TGTGCCAGCAGCGGACTAGCGGGAGCCCGGGACTTC
CASSGLAGARDF
>TRBV27|NA|TRBJ1-1|NA
TGTGCCAGCAGTGCGAGGGGCACTGAAGCTTTCTTT
CASSARGTEAFF
>TRBV5-1|NA|TRBJ2-7|NA
TGCGCCAGCAGCTTGGCCGTGGGGAGCGGGTTTTCCTACGAGCAGTACTTC
CASSLAVGSGFSYEQYF
>TRBV5-3|NA|TRBJ1-1|NA
TGTGCCAGAAGCTTGCAGGCCCCCGGGGGGGAAGCTTTCTTT
CARSLQAPGGEAFF
>TRBV5-8|NA|TRBJ2-7|NA
TGTGCCAGCCTTTATCTTGGGGACTACGAGCAGTACTTC
CASLYLGDYEQYF
>TRBV5-1|TRBD2|TRBJ2-7|NA
TGCGCCAGCAGCCCCCTCGCGGGAGGGTCCTACGAGCAGTACTTC
CASSPLAGGSYEQYF
>TRBV25-1|NA|TRBJ2-1|NA
TGTGCCAGCTTGCAGGCGGAAGCGAGAAACTCCTACAATGAGCAGTTCTTC
CASLQAEARNSYNEQFF
>TRBV5-6|NA|TRBJ2-7|NA
TGTGCCAGCAGACATCGTCCCGGGGGCTCCTACGAGCAGTACTTC
CASRHRPGGSYEQYF
>TRBV2|NA|TRBJ2-3|once
TGTGCCAGCAGTGAAGCGCGCCCGTCGGATACGCAGTATTTT
CASSEARPSDTQYF
>TRBV6-5|NA|TRBJ1-5|NA
TGTGCCAGCAGTTACTCGACCGGGGGTGGGCAGCCCCAGCATTTT
CASSYSTGGGQPQHF
>TRBV5-5|TRBD2|TRBJ2-1|NA
TGTGCCAGCAGCTTGGACCTCCGAGGGACTAGCGGGTACAATGAGCAGTTCTTC
CASSLDLRGTSGYNEQFF
>TRBV29-1|TRBD1|TRBJ1-3|NA
TGCAGCGTTTTAACAGGGGATAGAAACACCATATATTTT
CSVLTGDRNTIYF
>TRBV19|TRBD1|TRBJ1-1|NA
TGTGCCAGTAAGCCGGGACAGGGAGTGAGGACTGAAGCTTTCTTT
CASKPGQGVRTEAFF
>TRBV28|TRBD1|TRBJ2-7|NA
TGTGCCAGTCGACAGGGGCCATCCTACGAGCAGTACTTC
CASRQGPSYEQYF
>TRBV5-1|NA|TRBJ1-5|once
TGCGCCAGCAGCTTGTGGGCCGGGACAAATCAGCCCCAGCATTTT
CASSLWAGTNQPQHF
>TRBV28|NA|TRBJ1-1|NA
TGTGCCAGCAGTCCTGGGCAGAACACTGAAGCTTTCTTT
CASSPGQNTEAFF
>TRBV5-1|NA|TRBJ2-1|NA
TGCGCCAGCAGCTTTTGGCAGGGAAGGAGAAATGAGCAGTTCTTC
CASSFWQGRRNEQFF
>TRBV7-9|NA|TRBJ1-4|NA
TGTGCCAGCAGCTTACAGGTTAATGAAAAACTGTTTTTT
CASSLQVNEKLFF
>TRBV28|NA|TRBJ1-2|NA
TGTGCCAGCAGTACAACCGCAGGGGCCTATGGCTACACCTTC
CASSTTAGAYGYTF
>TRBV7-8|NA|TRBJ2-7|once
TGTGCCAGCAGCCGACAGGCCTACGAGCAGTACTTC
CASSRQAYEQYF
>TRBV3-1/TRBV3-2|NA|TRBJ2-5|NA
TGTGCCAGCAGCCAAGATCGAAACAGACTACCGGGGGTCCAAGAGACCCAGTACTTC
CASSQDRNRLPGVQETQYF
>TRBV10-3|TRBD1|TRBJ1-2|NA
TGTGCCATCAGCGGACAGGGGATGGACTATGGCTACACCTTC
CAISGQGMDYGYTF
>TRBV19|NA|TRBJ1-5|few
TGTGCCAGTAGTATAGTAGCTCAGGGGCCTCAGCCCCAGCATTTT
CASSIVAQGPQPQHF